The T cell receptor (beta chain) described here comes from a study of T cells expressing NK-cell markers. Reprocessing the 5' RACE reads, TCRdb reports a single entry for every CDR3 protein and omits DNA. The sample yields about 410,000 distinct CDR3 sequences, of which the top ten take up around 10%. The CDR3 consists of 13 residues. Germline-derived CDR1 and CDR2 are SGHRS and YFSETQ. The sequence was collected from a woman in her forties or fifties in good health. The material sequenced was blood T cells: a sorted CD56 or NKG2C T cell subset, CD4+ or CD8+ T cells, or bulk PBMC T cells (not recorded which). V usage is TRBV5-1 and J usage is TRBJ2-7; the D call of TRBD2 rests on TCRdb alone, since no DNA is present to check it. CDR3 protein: CASRLRGEEEQYF. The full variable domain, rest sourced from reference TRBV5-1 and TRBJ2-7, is KAGVTQTPRYLIKTRGQQVTLSCSPISGHRSVSWYQQTPGQGLQFLFEYFSETQRNKGNFPGRFSGRQFSNSRSEMNVSTLELGDSALYLCASRLRGEEEQYFGPGTRLTVT.